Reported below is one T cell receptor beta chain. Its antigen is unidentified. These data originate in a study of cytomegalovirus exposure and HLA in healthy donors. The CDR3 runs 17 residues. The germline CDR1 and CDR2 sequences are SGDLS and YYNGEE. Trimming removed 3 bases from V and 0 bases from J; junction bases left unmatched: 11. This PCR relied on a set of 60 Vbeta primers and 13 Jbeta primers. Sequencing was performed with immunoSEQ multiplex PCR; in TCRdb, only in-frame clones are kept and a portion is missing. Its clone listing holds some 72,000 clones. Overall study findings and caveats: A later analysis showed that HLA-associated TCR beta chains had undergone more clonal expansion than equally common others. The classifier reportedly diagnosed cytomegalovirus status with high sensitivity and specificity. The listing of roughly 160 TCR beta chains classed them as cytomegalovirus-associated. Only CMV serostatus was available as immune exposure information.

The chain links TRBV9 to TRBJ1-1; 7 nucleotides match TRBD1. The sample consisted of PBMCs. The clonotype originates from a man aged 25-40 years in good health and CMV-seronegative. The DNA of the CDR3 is TGTGCCAGCAGCGACTCCGGGACAGCCATCATGAACACTGAAGCTTTCTTT. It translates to CASSDSGTAIMNTEAFF.